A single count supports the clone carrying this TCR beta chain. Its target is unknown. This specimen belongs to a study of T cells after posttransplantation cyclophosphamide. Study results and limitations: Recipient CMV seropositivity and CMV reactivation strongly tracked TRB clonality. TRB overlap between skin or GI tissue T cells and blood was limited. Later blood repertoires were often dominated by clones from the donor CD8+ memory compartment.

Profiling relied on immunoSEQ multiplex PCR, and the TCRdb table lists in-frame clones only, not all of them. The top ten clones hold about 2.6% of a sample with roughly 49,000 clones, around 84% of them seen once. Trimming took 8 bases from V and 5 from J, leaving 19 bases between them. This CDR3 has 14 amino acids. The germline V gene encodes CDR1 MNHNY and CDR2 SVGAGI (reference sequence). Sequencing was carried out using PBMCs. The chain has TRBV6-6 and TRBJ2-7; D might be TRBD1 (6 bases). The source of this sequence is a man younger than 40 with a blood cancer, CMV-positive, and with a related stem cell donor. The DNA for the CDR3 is TGTGCCAGCCCCTGGGGCAGGGGTTACGACGAGCAGTACTTC. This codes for CASPWGRGYDEQYF.